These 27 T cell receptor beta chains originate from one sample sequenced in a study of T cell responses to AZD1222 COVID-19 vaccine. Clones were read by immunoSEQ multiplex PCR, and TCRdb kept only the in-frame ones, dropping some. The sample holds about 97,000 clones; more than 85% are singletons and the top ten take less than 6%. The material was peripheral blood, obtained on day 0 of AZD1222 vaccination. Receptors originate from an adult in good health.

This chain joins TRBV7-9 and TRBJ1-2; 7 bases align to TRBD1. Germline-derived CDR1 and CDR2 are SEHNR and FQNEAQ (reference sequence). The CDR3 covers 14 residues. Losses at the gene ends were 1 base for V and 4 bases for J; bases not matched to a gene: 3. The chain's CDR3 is CASSLEGAGYGYTF. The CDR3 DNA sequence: TGTGCCAGCAGCTTAGAGGGGGCGGGCTATGGCTACACCTTC.

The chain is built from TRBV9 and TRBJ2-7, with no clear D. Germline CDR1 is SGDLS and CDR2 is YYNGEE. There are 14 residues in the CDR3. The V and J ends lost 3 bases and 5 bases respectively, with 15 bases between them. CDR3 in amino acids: CASSEGQVFDEQYF. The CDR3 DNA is TGTGCCAGCAGCGAAGGGCAGGTATTCGACGAGCAGTACTTC. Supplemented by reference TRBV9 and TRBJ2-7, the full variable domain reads DSGVTQTPKHLITATGQRVTLRCSPRSGDLSVYWYQQSLDQGLQFLIQYYNGEERAKGNILERFSAQQFPDLHSELNLSSLELGDSALYFCASSEGQVFDEQYFGPGTRLTVT.

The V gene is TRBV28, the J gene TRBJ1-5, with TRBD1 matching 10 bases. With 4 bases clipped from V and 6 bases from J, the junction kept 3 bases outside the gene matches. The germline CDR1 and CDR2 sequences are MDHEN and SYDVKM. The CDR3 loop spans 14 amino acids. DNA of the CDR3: TGTGCCAGCAGTTCCGGGACAGGGGTTCAGCCCCAGCATTTT. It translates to CASSSGTGVQPQHF.

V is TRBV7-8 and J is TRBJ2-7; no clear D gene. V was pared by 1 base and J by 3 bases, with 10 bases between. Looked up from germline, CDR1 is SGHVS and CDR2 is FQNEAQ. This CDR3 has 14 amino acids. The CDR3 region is CASSLGHTSYEQYF. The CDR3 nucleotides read TGTGCCAGCAGCTTAGGCCACACAAGCTACGAGCAGTACTTC.

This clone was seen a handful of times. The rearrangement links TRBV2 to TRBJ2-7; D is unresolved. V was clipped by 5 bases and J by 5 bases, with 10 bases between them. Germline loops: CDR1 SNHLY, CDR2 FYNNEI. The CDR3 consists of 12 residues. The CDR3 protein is CASSMPPDEQYF. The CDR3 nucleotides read TGTGCCAGCAGTATGCCCCCGGACGAGCAGTACTTC.

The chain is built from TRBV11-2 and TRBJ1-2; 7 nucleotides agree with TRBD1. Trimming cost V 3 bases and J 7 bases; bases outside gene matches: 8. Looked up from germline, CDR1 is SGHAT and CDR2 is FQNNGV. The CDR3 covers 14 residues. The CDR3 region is CASSFQTGRAGYTF. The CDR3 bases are TGTGCCAGCAGCTTTCAGACAGGGCGGGCTGGCTACACCTTC.

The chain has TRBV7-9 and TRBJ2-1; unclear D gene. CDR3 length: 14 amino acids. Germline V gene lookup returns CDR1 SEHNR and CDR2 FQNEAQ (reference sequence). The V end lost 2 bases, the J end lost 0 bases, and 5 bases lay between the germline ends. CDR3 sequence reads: CASSLMNSYNEQFF. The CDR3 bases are TGTGCCAGCAGCTTAATGAACTCCTACAATGAGCAGTTCTTC.

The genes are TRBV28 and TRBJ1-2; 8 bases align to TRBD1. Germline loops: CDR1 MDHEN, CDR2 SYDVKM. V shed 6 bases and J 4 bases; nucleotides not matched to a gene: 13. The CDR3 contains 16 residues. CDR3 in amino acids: CASSRPGTGVIYGYTF. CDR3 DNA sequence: TGTGCCAGCAGCCGACCTGGGACAGGAGTGATCTATGGCTACACCTTC.

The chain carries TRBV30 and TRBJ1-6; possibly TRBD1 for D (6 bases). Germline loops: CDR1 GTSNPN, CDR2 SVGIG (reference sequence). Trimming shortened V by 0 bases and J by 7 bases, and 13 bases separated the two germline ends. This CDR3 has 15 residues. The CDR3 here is CAWSVGGYQNSPLHF. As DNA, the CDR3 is TGTGCCTGGAGTGTGGGGGGCTACCAAAATTCACCCCTCCACTTT.

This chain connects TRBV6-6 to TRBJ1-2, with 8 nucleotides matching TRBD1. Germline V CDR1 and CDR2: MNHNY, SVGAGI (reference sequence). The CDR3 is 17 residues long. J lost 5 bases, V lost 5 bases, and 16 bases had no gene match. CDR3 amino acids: CASSLRGQARQGYGYTF. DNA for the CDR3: TGTGCCAGCAGTCTCAGGGGGCAAGCCCGGCAAGGGTATGGCTACACCTTC.

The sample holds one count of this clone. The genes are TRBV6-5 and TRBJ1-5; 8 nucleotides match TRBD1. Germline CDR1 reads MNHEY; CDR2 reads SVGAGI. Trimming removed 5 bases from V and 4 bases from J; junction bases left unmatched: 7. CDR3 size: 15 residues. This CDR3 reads CASSPRDRWNQPQHF. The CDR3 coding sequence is TGTGCCAGCAGTCCTCGGGACAGGTGGAATCAGCCCCAGCATTTT.

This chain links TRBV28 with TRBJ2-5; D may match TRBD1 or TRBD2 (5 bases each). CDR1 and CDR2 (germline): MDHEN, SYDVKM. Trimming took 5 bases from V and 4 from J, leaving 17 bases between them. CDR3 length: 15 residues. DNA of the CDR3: TGTGCCAGCAGTCACTCTGGGGGAGTATCAGAGACCCAGTACTTC. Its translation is CASSHSGGVSETQYF.

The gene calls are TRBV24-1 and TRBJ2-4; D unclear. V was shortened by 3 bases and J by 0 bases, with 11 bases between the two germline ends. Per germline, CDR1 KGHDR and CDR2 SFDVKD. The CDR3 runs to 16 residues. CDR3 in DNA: TGTGCCACCAGTGATAGTCGCGCCTCAGCCAAAAACATTCAGTACTTC. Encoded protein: CATSDSRASAKNIQYF.

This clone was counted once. CDR3: CASSPPGHNYNEQFF. The CDR3 bases are TGTGCCAGCAGCCCCCCGGGACATAACTACAATGAGCAGTTCTTC. V usage is TRBV6-2 or TRBV6-3 and J usage is TRBJ2-1, with D possibly TRBD1 on 6 matching bases. Trimming took 6 bases from V and 3 from J, leaving 15 bases between them. This CDR3 contains 15 residues. CDR1 is MNHEY, CDR2 SVGEGT, per germline.

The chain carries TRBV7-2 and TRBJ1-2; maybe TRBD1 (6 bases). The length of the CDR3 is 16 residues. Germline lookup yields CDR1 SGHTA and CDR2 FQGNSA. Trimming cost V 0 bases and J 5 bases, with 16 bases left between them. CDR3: CASSLAAAYQGYGYTF. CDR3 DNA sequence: TGTGCCAGCAGCTTAGCGGCTGCATATCAGGGGTATGGCTACACCTTC.

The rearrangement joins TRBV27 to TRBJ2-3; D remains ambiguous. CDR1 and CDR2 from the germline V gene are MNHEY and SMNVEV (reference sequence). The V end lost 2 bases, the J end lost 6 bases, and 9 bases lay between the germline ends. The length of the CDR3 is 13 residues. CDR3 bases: TGTGCCAGCAGTTTAGGGGTTGCTGATACGCAGTATTTT. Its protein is CASSLGVADTQYF.

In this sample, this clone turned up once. The CDR3 reads CASSLSTNLNYGYTF. The CDR3 DNA sequence: TGTGCCAGCAGTTTATCTACTAATTTGAACTATGGCTACACCTTC. V and J are TRBV28 and TRBJ1-2; D is unresolved. The CDR3 is 15 residues long. V dropped 1 base and J dropped 2 bases, with 11 bases sitting between them. The germline CDR1 and CDR2 sequences are MDHEN and SYDVKM.

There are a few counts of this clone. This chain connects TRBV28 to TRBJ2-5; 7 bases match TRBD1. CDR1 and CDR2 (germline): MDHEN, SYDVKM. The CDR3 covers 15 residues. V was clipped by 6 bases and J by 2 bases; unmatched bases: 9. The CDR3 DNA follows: TGTGCCAGCAGCCGCGCCGGGACAGCTCAAGAGACCCAGTACTTC. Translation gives CASSRAGTAQETQYF.

The CDR3 protein is CASSQHNVQPGGGNEKLFF. The DNA for the CDR3 is TGTGCCAGCAGCCAACATAACGTCCAGCCGGGAGGGGGTAATGAAAAACTGTTTTTT. The V call is TRBV4-2, the J call TRBJ1-4, with D perhaps TRBD1 (6 bases). CDR1 is LGHNA and CDR2 is YNFKEQ in the germline V gene. The CDR3 contains 19 residues. The ends were cut back, 2 bases at V and 4 bases at J, with 23 bases in the middle.

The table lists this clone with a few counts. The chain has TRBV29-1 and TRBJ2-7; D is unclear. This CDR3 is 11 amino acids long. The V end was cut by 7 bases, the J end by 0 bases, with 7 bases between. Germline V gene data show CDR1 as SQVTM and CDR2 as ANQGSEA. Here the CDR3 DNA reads TGCAGCGGGCAAAACTCCTACGAGCAGTACTTC. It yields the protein CSGQNSYEQYF.

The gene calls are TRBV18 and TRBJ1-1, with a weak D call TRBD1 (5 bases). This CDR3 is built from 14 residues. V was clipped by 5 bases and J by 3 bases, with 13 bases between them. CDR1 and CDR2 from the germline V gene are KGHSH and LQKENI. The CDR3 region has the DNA TGTGCCAGCTCATCGCGGGGCAGGGACACTGAAGCTTTCTTT. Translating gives CASSSRGRDTEAFF.

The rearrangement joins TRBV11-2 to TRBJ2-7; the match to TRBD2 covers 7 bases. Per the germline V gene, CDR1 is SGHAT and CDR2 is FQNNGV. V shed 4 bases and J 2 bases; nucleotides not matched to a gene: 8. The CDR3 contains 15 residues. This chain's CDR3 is CASSSPGGGTYEQYF. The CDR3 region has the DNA TGTGCCAGCAGCTCCCCCGGGGGAGGGACCTACGAGCAGTACTTC.

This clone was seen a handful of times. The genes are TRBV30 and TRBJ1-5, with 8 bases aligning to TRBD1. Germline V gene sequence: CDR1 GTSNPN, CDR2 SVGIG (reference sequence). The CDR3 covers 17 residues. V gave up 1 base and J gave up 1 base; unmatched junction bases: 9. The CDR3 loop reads CAWSGGAGGLSNQPQHF. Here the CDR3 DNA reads TGTGCCTGGAGTGGGGGCGCAGGGGGCTTGAGCAATCAGCCCCAGCATTTT.

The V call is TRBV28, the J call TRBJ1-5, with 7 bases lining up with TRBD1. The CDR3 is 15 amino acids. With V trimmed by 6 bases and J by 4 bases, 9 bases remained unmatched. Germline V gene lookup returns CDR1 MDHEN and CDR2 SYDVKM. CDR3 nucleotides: TGTGCCAGCAGGCCCCCCACAGGGGAGAATCAGCCCCAGCATTTT. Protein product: CASRPPTGENQPQHF.

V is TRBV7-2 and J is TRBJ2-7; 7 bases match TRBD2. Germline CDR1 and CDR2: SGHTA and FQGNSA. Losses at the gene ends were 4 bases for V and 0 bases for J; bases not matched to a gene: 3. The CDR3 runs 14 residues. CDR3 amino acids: CASSWGGSSYEQYF. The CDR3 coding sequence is TGTGCCAGCAGCTGGGGAGGGAGCTCCTACGAGCAGTACTTC.

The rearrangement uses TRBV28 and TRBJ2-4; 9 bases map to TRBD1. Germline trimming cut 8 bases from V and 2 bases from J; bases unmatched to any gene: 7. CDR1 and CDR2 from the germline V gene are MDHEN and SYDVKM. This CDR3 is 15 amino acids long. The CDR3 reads CASVPDRGTKNIQYF. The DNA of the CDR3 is TGTGCCAGCGTCCCGGACAGGGGAACCAAAAACATTCAGTACTTC.

This chain's CDR3 is CASSAGPGGPTNEKLFF. CDR3 coding DNA: TGTGCCAGTAGCGCCGGCCCCGGGGGGCCAACTAATGAAAAACTGTTTTTT. The chain couples TRBV19 to TRBJ1-4; TRBD1 is a possible D gene (6 bases). V was clipped by 6 bases and J by 0 bases, with 17 bases between them. The CDR3 consists of 17 residues. Per germline, CDR1 LNHDA and CDR2 SQIVND (reference sequence).